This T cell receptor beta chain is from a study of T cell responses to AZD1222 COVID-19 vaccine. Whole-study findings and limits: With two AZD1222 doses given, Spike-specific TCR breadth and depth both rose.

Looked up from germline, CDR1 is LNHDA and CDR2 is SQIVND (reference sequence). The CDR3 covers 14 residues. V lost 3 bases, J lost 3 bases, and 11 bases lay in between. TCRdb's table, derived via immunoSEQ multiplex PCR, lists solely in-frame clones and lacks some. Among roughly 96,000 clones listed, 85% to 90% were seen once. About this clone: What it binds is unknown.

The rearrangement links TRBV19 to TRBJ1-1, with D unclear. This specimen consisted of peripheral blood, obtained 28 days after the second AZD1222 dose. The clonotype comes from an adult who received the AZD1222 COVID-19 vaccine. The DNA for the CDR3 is TGTGCCAGTAGTATTGGTGGGATGGACACTGAAGCTTTCTTT. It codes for CASSIGGMDTEAFF.